The sequence of this T cell receptor beta chain was determined in a study of shared clonotypes between healthy human individuals. This clone was counted a single time. Germline CDR1 is GTSNPN and CDR2 is SVGIG (reference sequence). This CDR3 spans 15 amino acids. The trim removed 2 bases at V and 3 bases at J, leaving 5 bases unmatched. It was at deep level that the assay was run. The assay was immunoSEQ multiplex PCR, and TCRdb's table has in-frame clones only and misses some. The sample records 950,000 to 1,100,000 clones, roughly 80% being singletons. Sequenced input: memory CD4+ T cells sorted from blood. As to subset: CD45RA-negative fraction. The rearrangement uses TRBV30 and TRBJ2-1; 9 nucleotides line up with TRBD2. This clonotype was sampled from a man between 18 and 35 years old in good health. CDR3 amino acids: CAWSIAGERYNEQFF. In DNA form, the CDR3 reads TGTGCCTGGAGTATAGCGGGGGAGCGCTACAATGAGCAGTTCTTC. The variable domain in full, with the rest retrieved from reference TRBV30 and TRBJ2-1, is SQTIHQWPATLVQPVGSPLSLECTVEGTSNPNLYWYRQAAGRGLQLLFYSVGIGQISSEVPQNLSASRPQDRQFILSSKKLLLSDSGFYLCAWSIAGERYNEQFFGPGTRLTVL.